This TCR beta chain was observed in a study of vaccination and CD4 T cells after COVID-19. The treatment denotes: approximately nine-day PBMC culture with coronavirus spike peptide pools or control peptides (ViraFEST assay). Via ViraFEST, peptide pools expanded antigen-specific T cells before TCR sequencing. Sequencing of cultured CD4+ T cell DNA used the Oncomine TCR Beta short-read assay. TCRdb redid the calling of the PCR reads with MiXCR, one entry per CDR3 protein. The table records roughly 10,000 distinct CDR3 sequences, approximately 53% of them present only once. Study-wide points: Median reactive clonotypes, those recognizing SARS-CoV-2, rose from 21 to 38, not significantly.

The trim removed 3 bases at V and 8 bases at J, leaving 12 bases unmatched. This CDR3 has 15 amino acids. The germline V gene has CDR1 MNHNS and CDR2 SASEGT. In the case of this clonotype: Its cognate antigen is unknown.

The TCR was taken from a human donor who had recovered from COVID-19. V usage is TRBV6-1 and J usage is TRBJ2-7; the match to TRBD1 covers 8 bases. The sequenced sample consisted of CD4+ T cells from blood, cultured in vitro. CDR3 nucleotide sequence: TGTGCCAGCAGTGACCCGGGACAGGCCCGGGGGAAGCAGTACTTC. Its translation is CASSDPGQARGKQYF.